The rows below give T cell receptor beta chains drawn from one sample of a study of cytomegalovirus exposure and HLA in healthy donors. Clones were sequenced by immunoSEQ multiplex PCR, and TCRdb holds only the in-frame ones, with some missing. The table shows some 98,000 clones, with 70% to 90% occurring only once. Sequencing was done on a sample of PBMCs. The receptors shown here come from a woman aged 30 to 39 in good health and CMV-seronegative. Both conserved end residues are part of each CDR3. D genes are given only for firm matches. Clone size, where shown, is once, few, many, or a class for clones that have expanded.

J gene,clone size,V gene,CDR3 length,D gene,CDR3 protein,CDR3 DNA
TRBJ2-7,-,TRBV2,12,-,CASRGRSYEQYF,TGTGCCAGCAGGGGGCGGTCTTACGAGCAGTACTTC
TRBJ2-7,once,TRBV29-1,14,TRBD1,CSVGGQGRGYEQYF,TGCAGCGTTGGGGGACAGGGGAGGGGATACGAGCAGTACTTC
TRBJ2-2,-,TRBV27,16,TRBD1,CASSPGQGAGTGELFF,TGTGCCAGCAGCCCCGGACAGGGGGCCGGCACCGGGGAGCTGTTTTTT
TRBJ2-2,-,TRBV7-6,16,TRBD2,CASRKTSGGEGGELFF,TGTGCCAGCAGGAAGACTAGCGGGGGGGAAGGCGGGGAGCTGTTTTTT
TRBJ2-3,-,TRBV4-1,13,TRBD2,CASSHPRGDTQYF,TGCGCCAGCAGCCACCCCCGGGGGGACACGCAGTATTTT
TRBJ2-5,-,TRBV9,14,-,CASSVDRVEETQYF,TGTGCCAGCAGCGTAGACAGGGTTGAAGAGACCCAGTACTTC
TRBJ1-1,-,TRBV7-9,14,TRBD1,CASSLGQEATEAFF,TGTGCCAGCAGCCTAGGACAGGAGGCCACTGAAGCTTTCTTT
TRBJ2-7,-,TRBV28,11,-,CASVRGREQYF,TGTGCCAGCGTCCGAGGTCGCGAGCAGTACTTC
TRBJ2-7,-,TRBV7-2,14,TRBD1,CASSFRDRGREQYF,TGTGCCAGCAGCTTCCGGGACAGGGGGAGAGAGCAGTACTTC
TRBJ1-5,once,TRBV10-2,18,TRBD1,CASSESNGWDRYNQPQHF,TGCGCCAGCAGTGAGTCGAATGGATGGGACAGGTACAATCAGCCCCAGCATTTT
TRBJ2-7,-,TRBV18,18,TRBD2,CASSPPLISGRPSYEQYF,TGTGCCAGCTCACCACCACTAATAAGCGGGAGGCCTTCCTACGAGCAGTACTTC
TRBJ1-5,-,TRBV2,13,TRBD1,CAGGQGYNQPQHF,TGTGCCGGGGGACAGGGGTACAATCAGCCCCAGCATTTT
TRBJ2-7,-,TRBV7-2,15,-,CASSLDHRLSYEQYF,TGTGCCAGCAGCTTAGACCACAGGCTATCCTACGAGCAGTACTTC
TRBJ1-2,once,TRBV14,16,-,CASSQDQTAAKAGYTF,TGTGCCAGCAGCCAAGATCAAACAGCGGCTAAAGCTGGCTACACCTTC
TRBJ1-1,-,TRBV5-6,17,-,CASSLGTWAGARREAFF,TGTGCCAGCAGCTTGGGAACGTGGGCGGGTGCCAGGCGTGAAGCTTTCTTT
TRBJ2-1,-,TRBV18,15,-,CASSPPGGPLNEQFF,TGTGCCAGCTCACCACCGGGGGGACCGCTAAATGAGCAGTTCTTC
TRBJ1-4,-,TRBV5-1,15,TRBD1,CASSLGGQGGEKLFF,TGCGCCAGCAGCTTGGGGGGACAGGGAGGAGAAAAACTGTTTTTT
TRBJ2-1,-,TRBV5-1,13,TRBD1,CASKVDTGDEQFF,TGCGCCAGCAAGGTGGACACAGGGGATGAGCAGTTCTTC
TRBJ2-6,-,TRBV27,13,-,CASSSLGANVLTF,TGTGCCAGCAGTTCACTGGGGGCCAACGTCCTGACTTTC
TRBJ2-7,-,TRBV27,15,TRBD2,CASSFIGGRGYEQYF,TGTGCCAGCAGTTTTATAGGCGGGAGGGGCTACGAGCAGTACTTC
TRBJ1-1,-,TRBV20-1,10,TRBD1,CSATDRGAFF,TGCAGTGCTACGGACAGGGGAGCTTTCTTT
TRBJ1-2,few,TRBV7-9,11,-,CASSLAGGYTF,TGTGCCAGCAGCTTAGCTGGCGGCTACACCTTC
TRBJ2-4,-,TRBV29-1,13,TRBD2,CSVSSSGTDIQYF,TGCAGCGTGTCCTCTAGCGGGACGGACATTCAGTACTTC
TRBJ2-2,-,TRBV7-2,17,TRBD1,CASSFQTGGLNTGELFF,TGTGCCAGCAGCTTCCAGACAGGGGGCCTCAACACCGGGGAGCTGTTTTTT
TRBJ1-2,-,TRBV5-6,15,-,CARSLGGLHGGGYTF,TGTGCCCGCAGCTTGGGGGGCCTCCACGGGGGAGGCTACACCTTC
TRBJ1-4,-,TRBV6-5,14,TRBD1,CASRTGRRNEKLFF,TGTGCCAGCAGGACAGGGCGAAGGAATGAAAAACTGTTTTTT
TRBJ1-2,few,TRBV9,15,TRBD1,CASSSHRGPSGGYTF,TGTGCCAGCAGCTCCCACAGGGGCCCCTCTGGGGGCTACACCTTC
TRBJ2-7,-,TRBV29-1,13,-,CSVVPRIGNEQYF,TGCAGCGTTGTCCCCCGGATCGGGAACGAGCAGTACTTC
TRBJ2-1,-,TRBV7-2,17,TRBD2,CASSLYPGLAGVNEQFF,TGTGCCAGCAGCTTATATCCTGGACTAGCGGGAGTTAATGAGCAGTTCTTC
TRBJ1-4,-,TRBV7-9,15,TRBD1,CASSLVTGGNEKLFF,TGTGCCAGCAGCTTAGTGACAGGGGGTAATGAAAAACTGTTTTTT
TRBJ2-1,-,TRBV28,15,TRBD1,CASSFGRGFGNEQFF,TGTGCCAGCAGTTTTGGCAGGGGGTTCGGCAATGAGCAGTTCTTC
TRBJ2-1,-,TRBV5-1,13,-,CASSLTTLGEQFF,TGCGCCAGCAGCTTGACTACCCTGGGTGAGCAGTTCTTC
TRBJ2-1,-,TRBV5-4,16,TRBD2,CASSPVGLAGTNEQFF,TGTGCCAGCAGCCCGGTAGGACTAGCGGGCACAAATGAGCAGTTCTTC
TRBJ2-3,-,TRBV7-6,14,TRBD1,CASSDIQGVDTQYF,TGTGCCAGCAGCGATATACAGGGGGTGGATACGCAGTATTTT
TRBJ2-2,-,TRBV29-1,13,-,CSVSLQGAGELFF,TGCAGCGTTTCCCTGCAGGGTGCCGGGGAGCTGTTTTTT
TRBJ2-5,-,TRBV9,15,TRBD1,CASSVAGTGQETQYF,TGTGCCAGCAGCGTAGCCGGGACAGGGCAAGAGACCCAGTACTTC
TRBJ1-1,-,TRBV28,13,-,CASSGIRGAEAFF,TGTGCCAGCAGTGGAATTCGGGGGGCTGAAGCTTTCTTT
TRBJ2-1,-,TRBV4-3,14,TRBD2,CASSQARLAGEKFF,TGCGCCAGCAGCCAAGCCCGACTAGCGGGAGAAAAGTTCTTC
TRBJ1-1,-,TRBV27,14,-,CASSLKGGWTEAFF,TGTGCCAGCAGTTTGAAGGGGGGGTGGACTGAAGCTTTCTTT
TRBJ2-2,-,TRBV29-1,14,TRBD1,CSVRPGTGAGELFF,TGCAGCGTTAGGCCGGGGACAGGAGCCGGGGAGCTGTTTTTT
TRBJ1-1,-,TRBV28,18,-,CASRPAGQTYRMNTEAFF,TGTGCCAGCAGACCGGCCGGACAGACTTATCGCATGAACACTGAAGCTTTCTTT
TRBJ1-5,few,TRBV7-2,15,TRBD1,CASSSRTGANQPQHF,TGTGCCAGCAGCTCCCGGACAGGGGCCAATCAGCCCCAGCATTTT
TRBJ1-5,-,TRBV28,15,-,CASSPDTLSNQPQHF,TGTGCCAGCAGTCCTGACACCCTTAGCAATCAGCCCCAGCATTTT
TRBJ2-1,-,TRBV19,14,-,CASQGPSSFGEQFF,TGTGCCAGTCAGGGTCCCTCCTCATTCGGTGAGCAGTTCTTC
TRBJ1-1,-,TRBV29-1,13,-,CSVRTGVNTEAFF,TGCAGCGTCCGGACGGGAGTGAACACTGAAGCTTTCTTT
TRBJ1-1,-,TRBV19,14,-,CATGSLYSGSEAFF,TGTGCCACTGGTTCCTTATATTCGGGGTCTGAAGCTTTCTTT
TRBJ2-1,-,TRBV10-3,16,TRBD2,CAISGIAGGLYNEQFF,TGTGCCATCAGTGGGATAGCGGGGGGGCTCTACAATGAGCAGTTCTTC
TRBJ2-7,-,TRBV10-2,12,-,CASSGPAAEQYF,TGCGCCAGCAGTGGACCGGCAGCGGAGCAGTACTTC
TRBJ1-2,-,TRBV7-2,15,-,CASSSHRVPNYGYTF,TGTGCCAGCAGCTCTCACAGGGTGCCTAACTATGGCTACACCTTC
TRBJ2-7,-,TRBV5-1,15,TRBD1,CASSFGDRDSYEQYF,TGCGCCAGCAGCTTTGGGGACAGGGATAGCTACGAGCAGTACTTC
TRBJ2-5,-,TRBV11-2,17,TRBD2,CASRIPGGGPEGETQYF,TGTGCCAGCAGGATACCGGGGGGGGGCCCTGAGGGGGAGACCCAGTACTTC
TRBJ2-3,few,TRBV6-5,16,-,CASSYVWDISTDTQYF,TGTGCCAGCAGTTACGTCTGGGACATATCCACAGATACGCAGTATTTT
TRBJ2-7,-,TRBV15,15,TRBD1,CATSRDGQGSHEQYF,TGTGCCACCAGCAGGGACGGACAGGGATCCCACGAGCAGTACTTC
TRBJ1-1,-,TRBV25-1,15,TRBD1,CASSPPTGAFTEAFF,TGTGCCAGCAGTCCACCGACAGGGGCCTTCACTGAAGCTTTCTTT
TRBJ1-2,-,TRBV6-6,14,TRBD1,CASWSRTGRNGYTF,TGTGCCAGCTGGAGTAGGACAGGCCGTAATGGCTACACCTTC
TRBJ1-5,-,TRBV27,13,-,CASSPRRNQPQHF,TGTGCCAGCAGCCCGAGGCGCAATCAGCCCCAGCATTTT
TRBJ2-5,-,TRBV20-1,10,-,CSASKETQYF,TGCAGTGCTAGTAAAGAGACCCAGTACTTC
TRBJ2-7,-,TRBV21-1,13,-,CASSNHESYEQYF,TGTGCCAGCAGCAACCACGAGTCCTACGAGCAGTACTTC
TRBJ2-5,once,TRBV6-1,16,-,CASSEVAGSSRETQYF,TGTGCCAGCAGTGAAGTTGCGGGATCTAGCAGAGAGACCCAGTACTTC